These 7 T cell receptor beta chains were sequenced from one sample in a study of shared clonotypes between healthy human individuals. TCRdb's copy holds only in-frame clones and misses some; the assay was immunoSEQ multiplex PCR. The sample holds 780,000 or so clones, approximately 72% seen once. Sequenced input: memory CD4+ T cells sorted from blood. Noted subset: CD45RA-negative fraction. Source of these receptors: a woman in her twenties or thirties in good health.

V is TRBV28 and J is TRBJ1-3; 7 nucleotides align to TRBD1. This CDR3 has 17 residues. V lost 6 bases to trimming and J lost 0 bases; unmatched junction nucleotides: 11. Germline-derived CDR1 and CDR2 are MDHEN and SYDVKM. The CDR3 reads CASRAWDRQLSGNTIYF. The CDR3 bases are TGTGCCAGCAGGGCTTGGGACAGACAACTCTCTGGAAACACCATATATTTT.

The V and J genes are TRBV6-5 and TRBJ2-1; 12 bases map to TRBD2. The CDR3 covers 14 residues. V dropped 6 bases and J dropped 5; count of bases not matched to a gene: 2. CDR1 is MNHEY and CDR2 is SVGAGI in the germline V gene. CDR3 bases: TGTGCCAGCAGCCGACTAGCGGGAGACAATGAGCAGTTCTTC. This codes for CASSRLAGDNEQFF.

This clone appeared a single time. The V and J genes are TRBV25-1 and TRBJ2-7; 7 bases are a match to TRBD2. V trimming: 4 bases; J trimming: 3 bases; junction bases outside the gene matches: 12. Germline CDR1 is MGHDK and CDR2 is SYGVNS. This CDR3 has 16 amino acids. The DNA of the CDR3 is TGTGCCAGCAGTGGTGGGGGAGGGACCGGGAACTACGAGCAGTACTTC. Translating it yields CASSGGGGTGNYEQYF.

The chain joins TRBV25-1 to TRBJ2-5; a weak D match, TRBD2 (6 bases). Trimming pared 3 bases from V and 3 bases from J, leaving 8 bases between. CDR3 size: 13 residues. The germline gives CDR1 MGHDK, CDR2 SYGVNS. CDR3 in DNA: TGTGCCAGCAGTGAGGGGGGAGAAGAGACCCAGTACTTC. Translating gives CASSEGGEETQYF.

The chain has TRBV11-2 and TRBJ2-2; no firm D call. Germline V lookup: CDR1 SGHAT, CDR2 FQNNGV. CDR3 length: 17 amino acids. Deletions cut 1 base from V and 2 bases from J, with 14 bases between. CDR3 loop: CASSLGVSRVNTGELFF. In DNA form, the CDR3 reads TGTGCCAGCAGCTTAGGAGTGAGTCGGGTAAACACCGGGGAGCTGTTTTTT.

V usage is TRBV5-1 and J usage is TRBJ2-2, with TRBD1 identical over 9 bases. From germline, CDR1 is SGHRS and CDR2 YFSETQ. Unmatched junction bases numbered 9, after V lost 4 bases and J lost 5 bases. This CDR3 is built from 16 residues. The CDR3 region has the DNA TGCGCCAGCAGCCTGACCGGACAGGGGATAACCGGGGAGCTGTTTTTT. It is translated as CASSLTGQGITGELFF.

The chain joins TRBV18 to TRBJ2-1; D is uncertain. CDR3 length: 14 amino acids. Germline values: CDR1 KGHSH, CDR2 LQKENI. Between the trimmed V and J ends, which lost 3 bases and 4 bases, there was a span of 10 bases. The CDR3 is CASSPASYYNEQFF. The CDR3, as DNA: TGTGCCAGCTCACCGGCAAGTTATTACAATGAGCAGTTCTTC.